These 3 T cell receptor beta chains came from one sample sequenced in a study of cytomegalovirus exposure and HLA in healthy donors. PCR amplification relied on 60 Vbeta primers (plus 13 Jbeta primers). The protocol was immunoSEQ multiplex PCR, while the TCRdb copy is restricted to in-frame clones and leaves out a portion. This sample has some 250,000 clones, with 82% found just once. Sequencing was carried out using PBMCs. The receptors come from a woman in her forties in good health and CMV-seropositive.

The rearrangement links TRBV11-2 to TRBJ1-2; the match to TRBD1 covers 7 bases. The CDR3 loop spans 15 amino acids. Trimming cost V 0 bases and J 4 bases; bases outside gene matches: 5. Germline lookup yields CDR1 SGHAT and CDR2 FQNNGV. In DNA, the CDR3 is TGTGCCAGCAGCTTAGAACCCAGGGGGACCTATGGCTACACCTTC. Translation: CASSLEPRGTYGYTF.

V gene TRBV2 combines with J gene TRBJ2-7; possibly TRBD1 for D (5 bases). This CDR3 region has 13 residues. Trimming removed 11 bases at V and 0 bases at J, with 14 bases between. Germline lookup yields CDR1 SNHLY and CDR2 FYNNEI. CDR3 DNA: TGTGCCCTCAGGGCCGCGGCCTCCTACGAGCAGTACTTC. Its translation: CALRAAASYEQYF.

V and J are TRBV2 and TRBJ2-5; 7 nucleotides agree with TRBD2. The V segment lost 6 bases and the J segment 0 bases; nucleotides outside the gene matches: 10. The CDR3 length is 16 residues. Germline values: CDR1 SNHLY, CDR2 FYNNEI. CDR3 in DNA: TGTGCCAGCAGCGGGGGGAGCGGGGCGTACCAAGAGACCCAGTACTTC. Amino acids: CASSGGSGAYQETQYF. The whole variable domain, remainder taken from reference TRBV2 and TRBJ2-5, is EPEVTQTPSHQVTQMGQEVILRCVPISNHLYFYWYRQILGQKVEFLVSFYNNEISEKSEIFDDQFSVERPDGSNFTLKIRSTKLEDSAMYFCASSGGSGAYQETQYFGPGTRLLVL.